The 23 T cell receptor beta chains below all came from one sample that was sequenced in a study of shared clonotypes between healthy human individuals. TCRdb's table, derived via immunoSEQ multiplex PCR, lists solely in-frame clones and lacks some. The profile covers roughly 2 million clones, with under 97% appearing a single time and approximately 0.13% taken by the ten largest. Material: naive CD4+ T cells sorted from blood. Subset reported: CD45RA+ positively selected. The receptors were gathered from a man younger than 35 in good health.

Note on this clone: Other DNA sequences in this sample translate to the same CDR3. This chain links TRBV18 with TRBJ2-7; 12 bases are shared with TRBD2. Germline trimming cut 3 bases from V and 2 bases from J; bases unmatched to any gene: 2. The CDR3 extends over 15 amino acids. Germline CDR1 reads KGHSH; CDR2 reads LQKENI. The CDR3 coding sequence is TGTGCCAGCTCACCCCGGACTAGCGGGACCTACGAGCAGTACTTC. It codes for CASSPRTSGTYEQYF.

This clone was seen only once. The V gene is TRBV7-2, the J gene TRBJ2-7; no clear D. The CDR3 extends over 11 amino acids. Germline CDR1 and CDR2: SGHTA and FQGNSA. The V gene lost 5 bases and the J gene lost 2 bases, with 4 bases spanning the gap. Here the CDR3 DNA reads TGTGCCAGCAGCAACACCTACGAGCAGTACTTC. This translates into CASSNTYEQYF.

The CDR3 loop reads CASSPQKGANEKLFF. The CDR3 region has the DNA TGTGCCAGCAGTCCTCAAAAGGGTGCTAATGAAAAACTGTTTTTT. V is TRBV6-6 and J is TRBJ1-4; D ambiguous. CDR3 length equals 15 residues. V was shortened by 5 bases and J by 3 bases, with 13 bases between the two germline ends. CDR1 and CDR2 (germline): MNHNY, SVGAGI (reference sequence).

V and J are TRBV5-8 and TRBJ2-7; tentatively, D is TRBD1 (6 bases). The V end was cut by 5 bases, the J end by 0 bases, with 18 bases between. There are 16 residues in the CDR3. Looked up from germline, CDR1 is SGHTS and CDR2 is YDEGEE. The CDR3 loop is CASSFIGSGHSYEQYF. CDR3 nucleotides: TGTGCCAGCAGTTTCATCGGATCGGGACACTCCTACGAGCAGTACTTC.

The gene calls are TRBV13 and TRBJ1-6; a possible D gene is TRBD1 (5 bases). The CDR3 has 15 residues. Trimming shortened V by 1 base and J by 10 bases, and 14 bases separated the two germline ends. Germline values: CDR1 PRHDT, CDR2 FYEKMQ (reference sequence). The CDR3 is CASSLDGRVGSPLHF. The DNA of the CDR3 is TGTGCCAGCAGCTTAGATGGCAGGGTGGGATCACCCCTCCACTTT.

This clone appeared once. The chain employs TRBV27 and TRBJ1-1; D not certain. Trimming took 2 bases from V and 1 from J, leaving 17 bases between them. Germline values: CDR1 MNHEY, CDR2 SMNVEV (reference sequence). CDR3 length: 17 residues. CDR3 amino acids: CASSLLLTVGRNTEAFF. The DNA of the CDR3 is TGTGCCAGCAGTTTACTCCTGACGGTGGGCAGGAACACTGAAGCTTTCTTT.

The genes are TRBV15 and TRBJ2-6; D gene uncertain. The V end lost 0 bases, the J end lost 0 bases, and 12 bases lay between the germline ends. Germline V gene data show CDR1 as LNHNV and CDR2 as YYDKDF (reference sequence). The CDR3 has 18 residues. CDR3 DNA: TGTGCCACCAGCAGAGATCGGCGGCAGATCTCTGGGGCCAACGTCCTGACTTTC. Its translation is CATSRDRRQISGANVLTF. The full variable domain, rest sourced from reference TRBV15 and TRBJ2-6, is DAMVIQNPRYQVTQFGKPVTLSCSQTLNHNVMYWYQQKSSQAPKLLFHYYDKDFNNEADTPDNFQSRRPNTSFCFLDIRSPGLGDTAMYLCATSRDRRQISGANVLTFGAGSRLTVL.

The chain recombines TRBV6-5 with TRBJ2-1, with 9 positions matching TRBD2. V gave up 4 bases and J gave up 2 bases; unmatched junction bases: 6. The CDR3 has 16 amino acids. Germline CDR1 and CDR2: MNHEY and SVGAGI. The CDR3 DNA reads TGTGCCAGCAGTTCAACCTTAGCGGGGGCCTACAATGAGCAGTTCTTC. Translation gives CASSSTLAGAYNEQFF.

This clone came up once. The gene calls are TRBV6-1 and TRBJ2-1, with 8 bases identical to TRBD2. The CDR3 spans 15 residues. CDR1 and CDR2 (germline): MNHNS, SASEGT. Germline trimming cut 7 bases from V and 2 bases from J; bases unmatched to any gene: 7. In nucleotides, the CDR3 is TGTGCCAGCACCTCGACTAGCGTCACCTACAATGAGCAGTTCTTC. Amino acids: CASTSTSVTYNEQFF.

Details on this clone: The same CDR3 is also encoded by other DNA sequences in this sample. The genes are TRBV11-2 and TRBJ1-6; no clear D. V lost 1 base to trimming and J lost 9 bases, with 4 bases between them. Germline CDR1 SGHAT, CDR2 FQNNGV. This CDR3 has 12 amino acids. The CDR3 loop is CASSLGGSPLHF. For the CDR3, the DNA is TGTGCCAGCAGCTTAGGGGGTTCACCCCTCCACTTT.

The J gene is TRBJ2-5, the V gene TRBV10-3, with D perhaps being TRBD1 or TRBD2 (6 bases each). This CDR3 contains 15 residues. The V end was cut by 5 bases, the J end by 5 bases, with 18 bases between. Germline V gives CDR1 ENHRY, CDR2 SYGVKD. The CDR3 DNA reads TGTGCCATCAGTTCTGGGGGCAGCGGGTTGGAGACCCAGTACTTC. As protein: CAISSGGSGLETQYF.

On this clone itself: In the same sample, other DNA sequences code for this CDR3. The chain is built from TRBV10-3 and TRBJ2-3; D remains unclear. Germline V gives CDR1 ENHRY, CDR2 SYGVKD. V was trimmed by 4 bases and J by 0 bases, leaving 8 bases between them. This CDR3 region has 14 residues. The CDR3 here is CAISVAGSTDTQYF. CDR3 sequence (DNA): TGTGCCATCAGTGTAGCCGGGAGCACAGATACGCAGTATTTT.

The chain has TRBV30 and TRBJ1-6, with TRBD1 matching over 8 bases. Germline V gene sequence: CDR1 GTSNPN, CDR2 SVGIG (reference sequence). The CDR3 totals 16 residues. V lost 2 bases and J lost 7; bases outside the gene matches: 10. In DNA, the CDR3 is TGTGCCTGGAGTATCAGGGGGCGCTGGGAAAATTCACCCCTCCACTTT. Amino acid sequence: CAWSIRGRWENSPLHF.

J is TRBJ1-1 and V is TRBV5-1; D ambiguous. From germline, CDR1 is SGHRS and CDR2 YFSETQ. The CDR3 spans 14 residues. With 3 bases removed from V and 4 bases from J, the gap between germline ends came to 13 bases. The DNA of the CDR3 is TGCGCCAGCAGCTGGGGATCAGGATCCACTGAAGCTTTCTTT. As protein: CASSWGSGSTEAFF.

The rearrangement joins TRBV2 to TRBJ2-3, with 14 bases identical to TRBD2. The CDR3 sequence is 15 residues long. Germline CDR1 is SNHLY and CDR2 is FYNNEI. Trimming cost V 7 bases and J 4 bases; bases outside gene matches: 4. The CDR3 DNA sequence: TGTGCCAGCAAGGGACTAGCGGGAGTCGCAGATACGCAGTATTTT. This sequence encodes CASKGLAGVADTQYF.

The chain carries TRBV20-1 and TRBJ2-4; tentative D call: TRBD1 (5 bases). With 4 bases removed from V and 8 bases from J, the gap between germline ends came to 6 bases. The CDR3 runs to 10 residues. Germline V gene sequence: CDR1 DFQATT, CDR2 SNEGSKA (reference sequence). The CDR3 bases are TGCAGTGCTACCAGGGACATTCAGTACTTC. It encodes CSATRDIQYF.

The chain uses TRBV2 and TRBJ2-7; no definite D call. The CDR3 length is 14 residues. V shed 8 bases and J shed 3 bases, with 17 bases lying between them. Germline-derived CDR1 and CDR2 are SNHLY and FYNNEI. The CDR3 nucleotides read TGTGCCAGCGGTGGGCCCATATGGGGCTACGAGCAGTACTTC. Residues: CASGGPIWGYEQYF.

V is TRBV25-1 and J is TRBJ2-7; TRBD2 aligns across 8 bases. The CDR3 runs 15 residues. Germline-derived CDR1 and CDR2 are MGHDK and SYGVNS. The J segment lost 6 bases and the V segment lost 8 bases, leaving 15 bases of the junction unmatched. CDR3 in amino acids: CASSPTSGASSEQYF. CDR3 coding DNA: TGTGCCAGCTCTCCTACTAGCGGAGCATCATCCGAGCAGTACTTC.

The V call is TRBV2, the J call TRBJ2-3; D may be TRBD2 (5 bases). In germline, CDR1 is SNHLY, CDR2 FYNNEI. CDR3 length: 14 residues. V was shortened by 7 bases and J by 0 bases, with 11 bases between the two germline ends. CDR3: CASNPPGSTDTQYF. CDR3 DNA sequence: TGTGCCAGCAACCCACCGGGGAGCACAGATACGCAGTATTTT.

The chain recombines TRBV2 with TRBJ1-1; unclear D gene. The CDR3 has 13 residues. V was shortened by 8 bases and J by 1 base, with 11 bases between the two germline ends. Germline V gene lookup returns CDR1 SNHLY and CDR2 FYNNEI. The CDR3 DNA is TGTGCCAGCGAGACAAGACCGAACACTGAAGCTTTCTTT. The encoded protein is CASETRPNTEAFF. Looking up the rest from reference TRBV2 and TRBJ1-1 gives the full variable domain: EPEVTQTPSHQVTQMGQEVILRCVPISNHLYFYWYRQILGQKVEFLVSFYNNEISEKSEIFDDQFSVERPDGSNFTLKIRSTKLEDSAMYFCASETRPNTEAFFGQGTRLTVV.

The chain combines TRBV27 with TRBJ2-1; 7 bases agree with TRBD2. CDR1 and CDR2 from the germline V gene are MNHEY and SMNVEV (reference sequence). CDR3 length equals 14 residues. Losses at the gene ends were 3 bases for V and 6 bases for J; bases not matched to a gene: 5. CDR3 nucleotides: TGTGCCAGCAGTTTTGCGGGAGAGGGCAATGAGCAGTTCTTC. Translated, it gives CASSFAGEGNEQFF.

The chain links TRBV19 to TRBJ2-1; the match to TRBD2 covers 8 bases. This CDR3 is built from 13 residues. With V trimmed by 4 bases and J by 8 bases, 4 bases remained unmatched. Germline CDR1 LNHDA, CDR2 SQIVND (reference sequence). The CDR3 region is CASSRGLADEQFF. The DNA for the CDR3 is TGTGCCAGTAGTAGAGGACTAGCCGATGAGCAGTTCTTC.

The chain has TRBV7-2 and TRBJ1-1; TRBD1 matches 7 bases. This CDR3 spans 13 amino acids. Per the germline V gene, CDR1 is SGHTA and CDR2 is FQGNSA. Trimming removed 1 base from V and 9 bases from J; junction bases left unmatched: 5. The CDR3 DNA sequence: TGTGCCAGCAGCTTAGGGGACAGAACAAAAGCTTTCTTT. Amino acids: CASSLGDRTKAFF.